The present entry profiles one TCR beta chain with its context. Its matching antigen is unknown. This sample is part of a study of identical twins. Notes on the study in general: A cross-sectional statistical analysis, not follow-up of the same donors, supported the conclusions. Fewer insertions characterized abundant cord blood beta clonotypes, whereas memory repertoires showed none.

The CDR3 is 15 amino acids. Germline V lookup: CDR1 SGHTA, CDR2 FQGNSA. The V end was cut by 5 bases, the J end by 5 bases, with 16 bases between. TCRdb ran MiXCR on the 5' RACE reads and lists one entry per CDR3 protein. This sample has 1.5 million to 2 million distinct CDR3 sequences, with more than 30% found just once. Sequencing was carried out using cord blood. V usage is TRBV7-2 and J usage is TRBJ1-5; D gene uncertain. The origin of this receptor is a newborn girl in good health. The CDR3 nucleotides are TGTGCCAGCAGCCACACGGAGGAAAATTATCAGCCCCAGCATTTT. Its protein product is CASSHTEENYQPQHF.